The 29 T cell receptor beta chains below all came from one sample that was sequenced in a study of cytomegalovirus exposure and HLA in healthy donors. Use of 60 Vbeta and 13 Jbeta primers characterized the PCR. TCRdb's copy holds only in-frame clones and misses some; the assay was immunoSEQ multiplex PCR. This sample has about 150,000 clones, with more than 70% found just once. The sample comprised PBMCs. These receptor sequences come from a male donor in good health and CMV-seronegative.

The rearrangement links TRBV27 to TRBJ2-3; the match to TRBD2 covers 12 bases. The V gene end was trimmed by 8 bases and the J gene end by 2 bases; junction bases not matched to a gene: 2. Germline loops: CDR1 MNHEY, CDR2 SMNVEV (reference sequence). This CDR3 has 14 residues. Here the CDR3 DNA reads TGTGCCAGCCGGACTAGCGGGGCCACAGATACGCAGTATTTT. This encodes CASRTSGATDTQYF.

This clone was detected once. At one end, the junction sequence differs from germline, possibly due to a read error. The rearrangement joins TRBV7-9 to TRBJ2-5, with 10 nucleotides matching TRBD1. Germline CDR1 SEHNR, CDR2 FQNEAQ (reference sequence). The CDR3 has 16 residues. The CDR3 reads CSSSPPGQGVQETQYF. The CDR3 nucleotides read TGTTCCAGCAGCCCCCCAGGACAGGGGGTGCAAGAGACCCAGTACTTC.

Only a few counts were recorded for this clone. The chain couples TRBV13 to TRBJ1-6; no definite D call. Per germline, CDR1 PRHDT and CDR2 FYEKMQ (reference sequence). The length of the CDR3 is 13 residues. The V end lost 0 bases, the J end lost 9 bases, and 6 bases lay between the germline ends. The CDR3 sequence is CASSLGYGSPLHF. CDR3 nucleotide sequence: TGTGCCAGCAGCTTAGGGTACGGTTCACCCCTCCACTTT.

This chain joins TRBV18 and TRBJ1-5; 8 positions agree with TRBD1. The length of the CDR3 is 15 residues. The germline gives CDR1 KGHSH, CDR2 LQKENI. V lost 3 bases, J lost 3 bases, and 4 bases stayed unmatched. The DNA for the CDR3 is TGTGCCAGCTCACCGACAGGGGTCGTCAATCAGCCCCAGCATTTT. It codes for CASSPTGVVNQPQHF.

About this clone itself: A single base separates this from a much larger clone, so it may be a read error. This sample includes further DNA sequences coding for the same CDR3. This chain's CDR3 is CAIRQMTTSGRSYEQYF. The CDR3 DNA follows: TGTGCCATCAGACAGATGACGACTAGCGGGAGGAGCTACGAGCAGTACTTC. V gene TRBV10-3 combines with J gene TRBJ2-7; 13 bases match TRBD2. V was pared by 6 bases and J by 3 bases, with 11 bases of the junction left unmatched. The germline V gene encodes CDR1 ENHRY and CDR2 SYGVKD. The CDR3 has 17 amino acids.

The J gene is TRBJ2-2, the V gene TRBV7-2, with D uncertain. The CDR3 runs to 13 residues. V was shortened by 5 bases and J by 7 bases, with 11 bases between the two germline ends. Germline V gene lookup returns CDR1 SGHTA and CDR2 FQGNSA. The DNA of the CDR3 is TGTGCCAGCAGCCCGCTTCGGGTCGGGGAGCTGTTTTTT. The encoded protein is CASSPLRVGELFF.

This sequence joins TRBV10-3 and TRBJ2-3; 7 bases map to TRBD2. The CDR3 has 14 residues. Germline trimming cut 6 bases from V and 2 bases from J; bases unmatched to any gene: 5. The germline V gene has CDR1 ENHRY and CDR2 SYGVKD. The CDR3 nucleotides are TGTGCCATCAGCTCGGGGGGTCCCACAGATACGCAGTATTTT. Protein sequence: CAISSGGPTDTQYF.

The chain joins TRBV5-6 to TRBJ2-7; D unresolved. The V and J ends lost 2 bases and 2 bases respectively, with 8 bases between them. The CDR3 is made up of 13 amino acids. In germline, CDR1 is SGHDT, CDR2 YYEEEE. CDR3 protein: CASSLNSAYEQYF. The CDR3 DNA sequence: TGTGCCAGCAGCTTAAACAGTGCCTACGAGCAGTACTTC.

Remarks on this clone: One end of the junction fails to match germline, which may point to a read error. This sample includes further DNA sequences coding for the same CDR3. V and J are TRBV4-3 and TRBJ2-2; 9 bases agree with TRBD2. The CDR3 totals 15 residues. Germline-derived CDR1 and CDR2 are LGHNA and YSLEER. The CDR3 protein is CASSQEAGGTGELFF. The CDR3 nucleotides are TGCGCCAGCAGCCAAGAAGCGGGAGGCACCGGGGAGCTGTTTTTC.

V and J are TRBV7-9 and TRBJ2-5, with 7 nucleotides matching TRBD1. Germline V gene lookup returns CDR1 SEHNR and CDR2 FQNEAQ (reference sequence). The CDR3 spans 15 residues. The ends lost 5 bases at V and 4 bases at J; junction bases unmatched: 10. Here the CDR3 DNA reads TGTGCCAGCAGCCTTGTCAGGGGGAGCGGAGAGACCCAGTACTTC. This codes for CASSLVRGSGETQYF.

The chain employs TRBV5-4 and TRBJ1-2; tentative D call: TRBD1 (6 bases). Between the trimmed V and J ends, which lost 4 bases and 4 bases, there was a span of 14 bases. Germline lookup yields CDR1 SGHNT and CDR2 YYREEE (reference sequence). This CDR3 is built from 14 residues. CDR3 bases: TGTGCCAGCAGCCCCGGGGGGGGCGGCTATGGCTACACCTTC. Translating it yields CASSPGGGGYGYTF.

Only a few counts were recorded for this clone. The genes are TRBV28 and TRBJ1-5, with D possibly matching TRBD1 (5 bases). The CDR3 length is 16 residues. Germline V gene sequence: CDR1 MDHEN, CDR2 SYDVKM. With 2 bases removed from V and 6 bases from J, the gap between germline ends came to 17 bases. CDR3 bases: TGTGCCAGCAGTTTAGGCCGGACCCCGGGGGGTCAGCCCCAGCATTTT. Its protein product is CASSLGRTPGGQPQHF.

The gene calls are TRBV7-2 and TRBJ1-5; D ambiguous. The V gene lost 5 bases and the J gene lost 11 bases, with 22 bases spanning the gap. Germline V gives CDR1 SGHTA, CDR2 FQGNSA. The CDR3 runs to 15 residues. CDR3 in amino acids: CASSPDPGDLRTQHF. CDR3 in DNA: TGTGCCAGCAGCCCAGATCCGGGTGATTTACGGACCCAGCATTTT.

The chain couples TRBV10-3 to TRBJ2-2, with TRBD2 identical over 7 bases. V shed 6 bases, J shed 3 bases, and the junction held 7 bases outside the gene matches. This CDR3 has 15 amino acids. Germline lookup yields CDR1 ENHRY and CDR2 SYGVKD. This CDR3 reads CAIRTTGGDTGELFF. DNA for the CDR3: TGTGCCATCAGAACTACGGGGGGAGACACCGGGGAGCTGTTTTTT.

CDR3: CASPCGDTEAFF. The CDR3 DNA follows: TGTGCCAGCCCGTGCGGGGACACTGAAGCTTTCTTT. The gene calls are TRBV12-1 and TRBJ1-1. TRBV12-1 is an annotated pseudogene. CDR3 length: 12 residues.

The chain has TRBV30 and TRBJ2-5, with D possibly matching TRBD2 (5 bases). Germline-derived CDR1 and CDR2 are GTSNPN and SVGIG (reference sequence). CDR3 length: 13 residues. The V gene lost 3 bases and the J gene lost 4 bases, with 12 bases spanning the gap. CDR3 protein: CAWSPRVRETQYF. DNA for the CDR3: TGTGCCTGGAGCCCGAGGGTCAGAGAGACCCAGTACTTC.

This sequence joins TRBV10-3 and TRBJ2-7; possible D gene TRBD2, 6 bases. The CDR3 is 13 amino acids. CDR1 and CDR2 (germline): ENHRY, SYGVKD. Trimming took 7 bases from V and 2 from J, leaving 12 bases between them. CDR3 protein: CAIKEEGPYEQYF. The CDR3 DNA follows: TGTGCCATCAAGGAGGAGGGCCCCTACGAGCAGTACTTC.

This chain connects TRBV5-4 to TRBJ2-7, with D perhaps TRBD1 (6 bases). The V and J ends lost 4 bases and 3 bases respectively, with 8 bases between them. Germline lookup yields CDR1 SGHNT and CDR2 YYREEE (reference sequence). This CDR3 spans 12 amino acids. The CDR3, as DNA: TGTGCCAGCAGCCAGACAGGCTACGAGCAGTACTTC. Translated, it gives CASSQTGYEQYF.

This clone was seen once. The chain has TRBV28 and TRBJ2-1; 9 nucleotides line up with TRBD2. J gave up 3 bases and V 10 bases, and 7 bases lay outside the gene matches. Germline CDR1 reads MDHEN; CDR2 reads SYDVKM. CDR3 length equals 14 residues. In nucleotides, the CDR3 is TGTGCCACCGGGACTAGCAGATTCTACAATGAGCAGTTCTTC. It encodes CATGTSRFYNEQFF.

The rearrangement links TRBV9 to TRBJ2-5, with D possibly TRBD1 on 6 matching bases. Trimming shortened V by 2 bases and J by 2 bases, and 13 bases separated the two germline ends. The CDR3 is 15 residues long. From germline, CDR1 is SGDLS and CDR2 YYNGEE. The CDR3: CASSVAGTPQETQYF. DNA of the CDR3: TGTGCCAGCAGCGTTGCAGGGACACCTCAAGAGACCCAGTACTTC.

This clone was seen just once. The CDR3, as DNA: TGTGCCTGGCCATGGGAGCGACAGGGACCGGACAATGAGCAGTTCTTC. Protein product: CAWPWERQGPDNEQFF. This sequence joins TRBV30 and TRBJ2-1, with 7 bases identical to TRBD1. CDR1 and CDR2 (germline): GTSNPN, SVGIG (reference sequence). The trim removed 5 bases at V and 5 bases at J, leaving 15 bases unmatched. This CDR3 contains 16 residues. Drawing the rest from reference TRBV30 and TRBJ2-1, the complete variable domain is SQTIHQWPATLVQPVGSPLSLECTVEGTSNPNLYWYRQAAGRGLQLLFYSVGIGQISSEVPQNLSASRPQDRQFILSSKKLLLSDSGFYLCAWPWERQGPDNEQFFGPGTRLTVL.

This rearrangement joins TRBV15 to TRBJ2-2; D ambiguous. Trimming pared 1 base from V and 9 bases from J, leaving 9 bases between. Germline V gene sequence: CDR1 LNHNV, CDR2 YYDKDF (reference sequence). This CDR3 spans 13 amino acids. The chain's CDR3 is CATSRGLSRELFF. CDR3 in DNA: TGTGCCACCAGCAGAGGACTTTCCAGGGAGCTGTTTTTT.

The sample holds a few counts of this clone. The chain combines TRBV2 with TRBJ2-3; 7 positions match TRBD2. V gave up 6 bases and J gave up 3 bases; unmatched junction bases: 9. Germline V gene sequence: CDR1 SNHLY, CDR2 FYNNEI. The CDR3 is 15 amino acids. The CDR3 reads CASSPGGSGTDTQYF. CDR3 bases: TGTGCCAGCAGCCCCGGCGGGAGTGGGACAGATACGCAGTATTTT.

The genes are TRBV2 and TRBJ1-2; 7 bases agree with TRBD1. The germline V gene has CDR1 SNHLY and CDR2 FYNNEI. This CDR3 region has 14 residues. V lost 5 bases and J lost 6; bases outside the gene matches: 9. The DNA of the CDR3 is TGTGCCAGCAGTTACCGACAGGGCGAGGATGGCTACACCTTC. This encodes CASSYRQGEDGYTF.

This clone was detected once. This chain uses TRBV5-8 with TRBJ2-3; D may be TRBD1 (6 bases). Looked up from germline, CDR1 is SGHTS and CDR2 is YDEGEE. Trimming stripped 7 bases from V and 0 bases from J, with 15 bases between. The CDR3 is 15 residues long. CDR3 protein: CASPQGTTSTDTQYF. CDR3 sequence (DNA): TGTGCCAGCCCCCAGGGGACAACTAGCACAGATACGCAGTATTTT.

The chain has TRBV5-6 and TRBJ2-7; TRBD2 agrees at 7 bases. This CDR3 has 14 residues. CDR1 SGHDT and CDR2 YYEEEE come from the germline V gene. Trimming at V came to 4 bases and at J to 7 bases, leaving 11 bases not matched to a gene. The CDR3 spells CASSPRILGGEQYF. CDR3 nucleotides: TGTGCCAGCAGCCCCCGAATCCTCGGGGGGGAGCAGTACTTC.

The chain uses TRBV18 and TRBJ2-5, with D perhaps TRBD2 (5 bases). Germline-derived CDR1 and CDR2 are KGHSH and LQKENI. Deletions cut 6 bases from V and 4 bases from J, with 15 bases between. The CDR3 contains 14 residues. CDR3 coding DNA: TGTGCCAGCTCGCCATCAGCGGTGGGAGAGACCCAGTACTTC. Amino acids: CASSPSAVGETQYF.

The chain joins TRBV7-2 to TRBJ1-1; D uncertain. The germline gives CDR1 SGHTA, CDR2 FQGNSA. V was trimmed by 5 bases and J by 5 bases, leaving 9 bases between them. This CDR3 contains 12 residues. Written as DNA, the CDR3 is TGTGCCAGCAGCCACCCCCGGACTGAAGCTTTCTTT. It specifies CASSHPRTEAFF.

The V call is TRBV30, the J call TRBJ2-3, with 12 bases lining up with TRBD2. The germline CDR1 and CDR2 sequences are GTSNPN and SVGIG (reference sequence). Trimming cost V 1 base and J 1 base; bases outside gene matches: 0. The CDR3 loop spans 15 amino acids. CDR3 in DNA: TGTGCCTGGAGTGGACTAGCGGGGGGCACAGATACGCAGTATTTT. It specifies CAWSGLAGGTDTQYF.